Listed below are T cell receptor beta chains from one sample, sequenced in a study of blood T cell repertoires in COVID-19. TCRdb's copy holds only in-frame clones and misses some; the assay was immunoSEQ multiplex PCR. The sample has around 100,000 clones, 80% to 90% seen once. The sequencing sample was made of peripheral blood. The receptors here all came from a man in his forties or fifties with active or convalescent COVID-19. CDR3s include the opening cysteine and the closing phenylalanine or tryptophan. A D gene is named only where the DNA matches it firmly. Not all rows give a size; the values are once, few, many and, for expanded clones, a class.

>-|TRBV30|TRBJ1-2|-
TGTGCCTGGAGTCTCTACCTTGGCTACACCTTC
CAWSLYLGYTF
>-|TRBV2|TRBJ2-3|-
TGTGCCAGCAGTGGTCCGGGGGCAGATACGCAGTATTTT
CASSGPGADTQYF
>-|TRBV18|TRBJ1-4|-
TGTGCCAGCTCACGAGAACAAACCCGGGGGACTAATGAAAAACTGTTTTTT
CASSREQTRGTNEKLFF
>-|TRBV6-5|TRBJ2-7|-
TGTGCCAGCAGTTACTCGGGTGGGCCCTACGAGCAGTACTTC
CASSYSGGPYEQYF
>TRBD1|TRBV5-1|TRBJ2-7|many
TGCGCCAGCAGCGCGACCGGGACAGGGGCCGAGCAGTACTTC
CASSATGTGAEQYF
>-|TRBV14|TRBJ1-2|-
TGTGCCAGCAGCCAAGATCGGCGGCCCTATGGCTACACCTTC
CASSQDRRPYGYTF
>TRBD1|TRBV9|TRBJ1-1|-
TGTGCCAGCGGGGACAGGCCCAACACTGAAGCTTTCTTT
CASGDRPNTEAFF
>TRBD1|TRBV24-1|TRBJ2-1|many
TGTGCCACTTCCCGGGGGACAGGGAGGAGCAATGAGCAGTTCTTC
CATSRGTGRSNEQFF
>-|TRBV6-1|TRBJ1-3|once
TGTGCCAGCAGAGAACAGGGAACAGGTTCGGGAAACACCATATATTTT
CASREQGTGSGNTIYF
>-|TRBV3-1/TRBV3-2|TRBJ1-1|-
TGTGCCAGCGACAGGCGCGGGGGTGAAACTGAAGCTTTCTTT
CASDRRGGETEAFF
>-|TRBV5-1|TRBJ1-1|-
TGCGCCAGCAGCTCGAAGGGGGAGAGGACTGAAGCTTTCTTT
CASSSKGERTEAFF
>TRBD1|TRBV9|TRBJ1-6|-
TGTGCCAGCAGCACACGACAGGGACCCCTCCACTTT
CASSTRQGPLHF
>TRBD1|TRBV5-1|TRBJ2-2|-
TGCGCCAGCAGCCTGAACCCGGGACAGGGGGCCGGGGAGCTGTTTTTT
CASSLNPGQGAGELFF
>TRBD1|TRBV6-5|TRBJ1-5|-
TGTGCCAGTTCCGGACAGGTCAATCAGCCCCAGCATTTT
CASSGQVNQPQHF
>TRBD1|TRBV2|TRBJ2-2|few
TGTGCCAGCAGGGAGACAGGGGGCGCGAACACCGGGGAGCTGTTTTTT
CASRETGGANTGELFF
>-|TRBV7-3|TRBJ2-6|few
TGTGCCAGCAGCTTAACGTCGGGGGCTGGGGCCAACGTCCTGACTTTC
CASSLTSGAGANVLTF
>TRBD2|TRBV19|TRBJ2-3|-
TGTGCCAGTAGTATATCACAGCGGGGGGCCCGACCTAGCACAGATACGCAGTATTTT
CASSISQRGARPSTDTQYF
>TRBD2|TRBV4-3|TRBJ2-7|few
TGCGCCAGCAGCCAAGACGCCGGTAGCGGGACTCCGTACTTC
CASSQDAGSGTPYF
>TRBD1|TRBV7-2|TRBJ1-5|-
TGTGCCAGCAGCGCCACCGGGACAGGGTTGAGGCAGCCCCAGCATTTT
CASSATGTGLRQPQHF
>TRBD2|TRBV27|TRBJ2-5|-
TGTGCCAGCAGGGGACTAGACAATCAAGAGACCCAGTACTTC
CASRGLDNQETQYF
>TRBD2|TRBV18|TRBJ2-1|-
TGTGCCAGCTCACCACGTAGACTAGCGGGGAACAATGAGCAGTTCTTC
CASSPRRLAGNNEQFF
>TRBD2|TRBV6-2/TRBV6-3|TRBJ2-2|once
TGTGCCAGCAGTTTAACCGGGACTAGCGGGGTGTTGACCGGGGAGCTGTTTTTT
CASSLTGTSGVLTGELFF
>-|TRBV18|TRBJ1-3|-
TGTGCCAGCTCATCGGACAGTGGAAACACCATATATTTT
CASSSDSGNTIYF
>TRBD1|TRBV12-5|TRBJ1-2|-
TGTGCTAGTGGTTTGGATTTCGCGACAGGGCAGCGCTATGGCTACACCTTC
CASGLDFATGQRYGYTF
>-|TRBV5-1|TRBJ2-7|few
TGCGCCAGCAGCTTGGTTCAGCCGGGATCGTACGAGCAGTACTTC
CASSLVQPGSYEQYF